Listed below are T cell receptor beta chains from one sample, sequenced in a study of graft-versus-host responses after intestinal transplantation. The repertoire was sequenced with immunoSEQ multiplex PCR; TCRdb's copy has only in-frame clones and lacks some. This sample has about 97,000 clones, with 80% to 95% found just once. Sequencing was performed on PBMCs, taken approximately 470 days after intestinal transplant. Source of these receptors: a human patient who received an intestinal transplant, so some T cells may come from the graft donor. The CDR3 runs from the conserved cysteine through the conserved F or W. Each record gives: J gene, V gene, clone size, D gene, CDR3 DNA, CDR3 protein. D genes are given only for firm matches. Part of the rows lack a size; the others show once, few, many or a class for expanded clones.

TRBJ2-3	TRBV29-1	NA	TRBD2	TGCAGCGTTCCCCCCGGGACTAGCGGGGGGGCCGGGAGCACAGATACGCAGTATTTT	CSVPPGTSGGAGSTDTQYF
TRBJ2-5	TRBV6-5	NA	NA	TGTGCCAGCGTTGGGGAGACCCAGTACTTC	CASVGETQYF
TRBJ2-7	TRBV10-1	NA	NA	TGCGCCAGCAGTGAGAGCCTAGCCCGTGCCTACGAGCAGTACTTC	CASSESLARAYEQYF
TRBJ2-7	TRBV6-1	NA	NA	TGTGCCAGCAGTGACCAGGGAGTCAACGAGCAGTACTTC	CASSDQGVNEQYF
TRBJ1-1	TRBV9	NA	NA	TGTGCCAGCAGCGTTGGGACTCTGAACACTGAAGCTTTCTTT	CASSVGTLNTEAFF
TRBJ2-7	TRBV12-5	NA	NA	TGTGCTAGTGGTTTGGCAAACGCCTACGAGCAGTACTTC	CASGLANAYEQYF
TRBJ2-1	TRBV7-9	once	TRBD2	TGTGCCAGCAGTTCCACGGGACTAGCGGGCTACAATGAGCAGTTCTTC	CASSSTGLAGYNEQFF
TRBJ1-2	TRBV7-6	once	NA	TGTGCCAGCAGCTTAGCGGGGGCAGGGGGCTACACCTTC	CASSLAGAGGYTF
TRBJ1-2	TRBV5-1	NA	NA	TGCGCCAGCAGCTTGGTCGGGGTTGGCTACACCTTC	CASSLVGVGYTF
TRBJ2-6	TRBV5-1	NA	NA	TGCGCCAGCAGCTTGATTTCGGTGGGAAGTGGGGCCAACGTCCTGACTTTC	CASSLISVGSGANVLTF
TRBJ1-3	TRBV28	NA	NA	TGTGCCAGCCCCCCGGGGAGGGCGTTCTCTGGAAACACCATATATTTT	CASPPGRAFSGNTIYF
TRBJ2-1	TRBV7-9	NA	TRBD2	TGTGCCAGCAGCCTAAGCGGGGCCCCACATGAGCAGTTCTTC	CASSLSGAPHEQFF
TRBJ2-1	TRBV19	few	TRBD2	TGTGCCAGTAGTTTCGTTTTTGGGGGGGTAAACAATGAGCAGTTCTTC	CASSFVFGGVNNEQFF
TRBJ1-2	TRBV25-1	NA	NA	TGTGCCAGCAGTGAAGGCTCGGGAGCCTATGGCTACACCTTC	CASSEGSGAYGYTF
TRBJ1-5	TRBV6-6	NA	NA	TGTGCCAGCAGCCCGGGGGGAGGGAGTCTCCCCCAGCATTTT	CASSPGGGSLPQHF
TRBJ2-2	TRBV11-2	NA	NA	TGTGCCAGCAGCTTAGATGTGGTCACCGGGGAGCTGTTTTTT	CASSLDVVTGELFF
TRBJ2-5	TRBV29-1	NA	NA	TGCAGCGTTGCCAGAGTCGAGACCCAGTACTTC	CSVARVETQYF
TRBJ2-1	TRBV5-1	once	TRBD2	TGCGCCAGCAGCCCCCGTTTAGCGGGGGGGGGTAATGAGCAGTTCTTC	CASSPRLAGGGNEQFF
TRBJ1-6	TRBV5-1	NA	TRBD1	TGCGCCAGCAGCTTGGTAACAGGGGCGAGTTCACCCCTCCACTTT	CASSLVTGASSPLHF
TRBJ1-5	TRBV2	NA	TRBD1	TGTGCCAGCAGTTACGGACAGGGCAATCAGCCCCAGCATTTT	CASSYGQGNQPQHF
TRBJ2-7	TRBV21-1	NA	NA	TGTGCCAGCACTCAATACACGGGACACCTCTACGAGCAGTACTTC	CASTQYTGHLYEQYF
TRBJ1-3	TRBV9	NA	NA	TGTGCCAGCAGCCCCCAGGGGGGAAACACCATATATTTT	CASSPQGGNTIYF
TRBJ1-1	TRBV6-5	NA	NA	TGTGCCAGCAGTGGAGGGCCGTACAACACTGAAGCTTTCTTT	CASSGGPYNTEAFF
TRBJ2-7	TRBV15	once	TRBD2	TGTGCCACCAGCAGATGGGAGGGCGGTGACGAGCAGTACTTC	CATSRWEGGDEQYF
TRBJ2-5	TRBV5-6	NA	TRBD1	TGTGCCAGCAAACCCCTAGACAGGGGTAGAGAGACCCAGTACTTC	CASKPLDRGRETQYF
TRBJ1-2	TRBV27	NA	TRBD1	TGTGCCAGCAGTAGACGACAGGGGGACTATGGCTACACCTTC	CASSRRQGDYGYTF
TRBJ1-2	TRBV19	NA	NA	TGTGCCAGTAGTACGGTGAGTGCAGGAGATTATGGCTACACCTTC	CASSTVSAGDYGYTF
TRBJ1-3	TRBV6-5	NA	NA	TGTGCCAGCAGTTACTCGATAGGGTCCTTTGGAAACACCATATATTTT	CASSYSIGSFGNTIYF
TRBJ2-1	TRBV18	NA	NA	TGTGCCAGCTCACCCACAGGGCTTCCCAATGAGCAGTTCTTC	CASSPTGLPNEQFF
TRBJ1-3	TRBV7-6	once	TRBD1	TGTGCCAGCAGCTCAACAGGGGGGGTAGGAAACACCATATATTTT	CASSSTGGVGNTIYF